The 24 T cell receptor beta chains listed next were all sequenced from one sample in a study of chemoradiotherapy in HPV16-positive cancers. Measured with immunoSEQ multiplex PCR; TCRdb has only the in-frame clones, and not every one. The sample carries approximately 35,000 clones, around 77% recorded once. The material was blood, obtained from a patient who underwent chemoradiotherapy. The receptors stem from a human donor with HPV-associated anogenital cancer.

The CDR3 sequence is CASSLDPGDYGYTF. The CDR3 DNA reads TGTGCCAGCAGCTTAGATCCCGGGGACTATGGCTACACCTTC. The chain links TRBV7-8 to TRBJ1-2, with D hard to call. V lost 1 base and J lost 3, with 9 bases in between. The CDR3 spans 14 residues. In germline, CDR1 is SGHVS, CDR2 FQNEAQ.

The chain links TRBV7-8 to TRBJ2-3, with D tentatively TRBD1 (6 bases). V was pared by 6 bases and J by 2 bases, with 21 bases between. The germline V gene encodes CDR1 SGHVS and CDR2 FQNEAQ. The CDR3 runs 17 residues. CDR3 loop: CASRNSLGAGSTDTQYF. In DNA form, the CDR3 reads TGTGCCAGCAGAAACTCCTTGGGGGCGGGTTCCACAGATACGCAGTATTTT. Supplemented by reference TRBV7-8 and TRBJ2-3, the full variable domain reads GAGVSQSPRYKVAKRGQDVALRCDPISGHVSLFWYQQALGQGPEFLTYFQNEAQLDKSGLPSDRFFAERPEGSVSTLKIQRTQQEDSAVYLCASRNSLGAGSTDTQYFGPGTRLTVL.

CDR3 protein: CASSPRQGGYEQYF. In DNA form, the CDR3 reads TGTGCCAGCTCACCACGACAAGGTGGGTACGAGCAGTACTTC. The rearrangement joins TRBV18 to TRBJ2-7; no reliable D call. The V and J ends lost 1 base and 4 bases respectively, with 11 bases between them. The CDR3 is 14 amino acids. Per germline, CDR1 KGHSH and CDR2 LQKENI.

This clone occurred a few times. The V call is TRBV5-6, the J call TRBJ2-2; maybe TRBD1 (5 bases). The germline CDR1 and CDR2 sequences are SGHDT and YYEEEE. Trimming removed 1 base from V and 5 bases from J, with 12 bases in between. CDR3 length equals 15 residues. The CDR3 loop is CASSLRGPVTGELFF. CDR3 coding DNA: TGTGCCAGCAGCTTGAGGGGCCCAGTGACCGGGGAGCTGTTTTTT.

The chain links TRBV6-1 to TRBJ1-3, with D uncertain. CDR1 and CDR2 from the germline V gene are MNHNS and SASEGT. The CDR3 sequence is 13 residues long. The V end was cut by 6 bases, the J end by 0 bases, with 6 bases between. CDR3 amino acids: CASRVSSGNTIYF. CDR3 in DNA: TGTGCCAGCAGAGTCAGCTCTGGAAACACCATATATTTT.

The chain employs TRBV19 and TRBJ2-5; TRBD1 matches at 10 bases. The V and J ends lost 5 bases and 2 bases, in that order; junction bases with no gene match: 5. The CDR3 extends over 15 amino acids. Germline CDR1 reads LNHDA; CDR2 reads SQIVND (reference sequence). The CDR3 coding sequence is TGTGCCAGTAGTCCGCTGGACAGGGGGCAAGAGACCCAGTACTTC. It encodes CASSPLDRGQETQYF.

The chain recombines TRBV2 with TRBJ1-2; TRBD1 matches at 7 bases. V was pared by 2 bases and J by 0 bases, with 9 bases of the junction left unmatched. Germline CDR1 reads SNHLY; CDR2 reads FYNNEI. CDR3 length: 17 amino acids. CDR3 nucleotide sequence: TGTGCCAGCAGTGAAATCGGCAGGGGGAGGACTAACTATGGCTACACCTTC. This gives the protein CASSEIGRGRTNYGYTF.

The chain employs TRBV7-8 and TRBJ2-7; 8 positions agree with TRBD1. There are 15 residues in the CDR3. The V gene's germline CDR1 is SGHVS and CDR2 FQNEAQ. Unmatched junction bases numbered 5, after V lost 0 bases and J lost 4 bases. The CDR3 here is CASSLAARGLYEQYF. The CDR3 DNA reads as TGTGCCAGCAGCTTAGCGGCCAGGGGGCTTTACGAGCAGTACTTC. Variable domain in full (rest from reference TRBV7-8 and TRBJ2-7): GAGVSQSPRYKVAKRGQDVALRCDPISGHVSLFWYQQALGQGPEFLTYFQNEAQLDKSGLPSDRFFAERPEGSVSTLKIQRTQQEDSAVYLCASSLAARGLYEQYFGPGTRLTVT.

The rearrangement uses TRBV4-3 and TRBJ2-7, with TRBD1 matching 8 bases. The germline V gene encodes CDR1 LGHNA and CDR2 YSLEER. The CDR3 has 16 amino acids. V lost 1 base and J lost 3; bases outside the gene matches: 8. CDR3 sequence: CASSQGPGQGFYEQYF. The CDR3 DNA reads TGCGCCAGCAGCCAAGGACCCGGACAGGGATTCTACGAGCAGTACTTC.

The CDR3 DNA follows: TGTGCCAGCAGTCGTTCACACGAGCGCACAGATACGCAGTATTTT. Encoded protein: CASSRSHERTDTQYF. The rearrangement uses TRBV5-4 and TRBJ2-3, with D uncertain. This CDR3 has 15 residues. Between the trimmed V and J ends, which lost 5 bases and 1 base, there was a span of 14 bases. Looked up from germline, CDR1 is SGHNT and CDR2 is YYREEE (reference sequence).

V and J are TRBV4-1 and TRBJ1-4; possibly TRBD1 for D (6 bases). Per germline, CDR1 MGHRA and CDR2 YSYEKL. The V gene lost 4 bases and the J gene lost 3 bases, with 9 bases spanning the gap. The CDR3 length is 14 residues. CDR3 sequence reads: CASSPGTPNEKLFF. CDR3 in DNA: TGCGCCAGCAGCCCCGGGACACCTAATGAAAAACTGTTTTTT.

This chain uses TRBV19 with TRBJ2-1; D gene unclear. The V gene's germline CDR1 is LNHDA and CDR2 SQIVND (reference sequence). Trimming left V 0 bases short and J 2 bases short, with 11 bases between. This CDR3 contains 16 residues. The CDR3: CASSIDRGPAYNEQFF. The CDR3 DNA is TGTGCCAGTAGTATAGATCGTGGGCCCGCCTACAATGAGCAGTTCTTC.

The V gene is TRBV9, the J gene TRBJ2-3; tentatively, D is TRBD2 (6 bases). Germline V gene lookup returns CDR1 SGDLS and CDR2 YYNGEE. The CDR3 spans 16 residues. The ends were cut back, 0 bases at V and 1 base at J, with 12 bases in the middle. The CDR3 DNA sequence: TGTGCCAGCAGCGTAGCTTTAGCGGCTGGCACAGATACGCAGTATTTT. It is translated as CASSVALAAGTDTQYF.

The V gene is TRBV10-3, the J gene TRBJ2-3; 7 nucleotides align to TRBD1. Germline CDR1 and CDR2: ENHRY and SYGVKD. Trimming took 2 bases from V and 2 from J; bases not matched to a gene: 4. CDR3 length equals 15 residues. CDR3 DNA: TGTGCCATCAGTGAGGGGGGACAGATCACAGATACGCAGTATTTT. Protein: CAISEGGQITDTQYF.

This clone has just one count. The CDR3 sequence: CASSLQETQYF. CDR3 nucleotides: TGTGCCAGCAGCTTACAAGAGACCCAGTACTTC. The chain couples TRBV11-2 to TRBJ2-5; D not certain. CDR1 and CDR2 (germline): SGHAT, FQNNGV. V lost 2 bases, J lost 2 bases, and 0 bases lay in between. The CDR3 has 11 amino acids.

The CDR3 DNA sequence: TGTGCCAGCAGCCTAATGGCAGGGGGGTTCACTGAAGCTTTCTTT. Its protein is CASSLMAGGFTEAFF. The chain couples TRBV13 to TRBJ1-1, with 7 bases matching TRBD1. Germline V gene lookup returns CDR1 PRHDT and CDR2 FYEKMQ (reference sequence). V lost 5 bases and J lost 4; bases outside the gene matches: 10. This CDR3 region has 15 residues.

The CDR3 nucleotides read TGTGCCAGCAGTCTACAGGCGGATGGCTACACCTTC. Its translation is CASSLQADGYTF. This chain uses TRBV11-2 with TRBJ1-2; tentatively, D is TRBD1 (5 bases). V dropped 6 bases and J dropped 6 bases, with 11 bases sitting between them. The germline V gene has CDR1 SGHAT and CDR2 FQNNGV. The CDR3 consists of 12 residues.

The CDR3 reads CASSLAINYGYTF. CDR3 coding DNA: TGTGCCAGCAGCTTAGCGATTAACTATGGCTACACCTTC. The J gene is TRBJ1-2, the V gene TRBV7-9; D call uncertain. The germline V gene has CDR1 SEHNR and CDR2 FQNEAQ (reference sequence). V lost 0 bases to trimming and J lost 1 base, with 3 bases between them. The CDR3 covers 13 residues. Full variable domain (missing parts from reference TRBV7-9 and TRBJ1-2): DTGVSQNPRHKITKRGQNVTFRCDPISEHNRLYWYRQTLGQGPEFLTYFQNEAQLEKSRLLSDRFSAERPKGSFSTLEIQRTEQGDSAMYLCASSLAINYGYTFGSGTRLTVV.

This clone appeared once. V gene TRBV5-1 combines with J gene TRBJ2-7; 7 positions match TRBD1. V was clipped by 3 bases and J by 3 bases; unmatched bases: 6. The V gene's germline CDR1 is SGHRS and CDR2 YFSETQ. The length of the CDR3 is 14 residues. This chain's CDR3 is CASSSGTVIYEQYF. The CDR3 region has the DNA TGCGCCAGCAGCTCCGGGACAGTCATCTACGAGCAGTACTTC. Using reference TRBV5-1 and TRBJ2-7 for the parts outside the CDR3, the full variable domain is KAGVTQTPRYLIKTRGQQVTLSCSPISGHRSVSWYQQTPGQGLQFLFEYFSETQRNKGNFPGRFSGRQFSNSRSEMNVSTLELGDSALYLCASSSGTVIYEQYFGPGTRLTVT.

V and J are TRBV6-5 and TRBJ2-7; 9 bases match TRBD1. CDR3 length equals 14 residues. The germline gives CDR1 MNHEY, CDR2 SVGAGI. V was clipped by 2 bases and J by 4 bases; unmatched bases: 3. CDR3 in amino acids: CASSYDRGGYEQYF. CDR3 nucleotides: TGTGCCAGCAGTTACGACAGGGGGGGGTACGAGCAGTACTTC.

CDR3 sequence reads: CASSRNLGRRRDTGELFF. In nucleotides, the CDR3 is TGCGCCAGCAGCCGAAACCTCGGGCGCCGTCGGGACACCGGGGAGCTGTTTTTT. This rearrangement joins TRBV4-1 to TRBJ2-2; D remains unclear. The CDR3 runs 18 residues. V was trimmed by 4 bases and J by 3 bases, leaving 21 bases between them. The germline V gene has CDR1 MGHRA and CDR2 YSYEKL.

V and J are TRBV7-6 and TRBJ2-5; 8 nucleotides agree with TRBD1. J was trimmed by 3 bases and V by 5 bases; bases with no gene match: 11. The CDR3 covers 16 residues. Germline assignment: CDR1 SGHVS and CDR2 FNYEAQ. The CDR3 here is CASSPLNGQGKETQYF. The CDR3 coding sequence is TGTGCCAGCAGCCCACTAAATGGACAGGGCAAAGAGACCCAGTACTTC.

J is TRBJ1-6 and V is TRBV4-3; no clear D. Trimming removed 0 bases at V and 8 bases at J, with 14 bases between. The CDR3 has 16 residues. From germline, CDR1 is LGHNA and CDR2 YSLEER. The CDR3 here is CASSQDAGASDSPLHF. As DNA, the CDR3 is TGCGCCAGCAGCCAAGATGCGGGTGCGAGTGATTCACCCCTCCACTTT.

V gene TRBV27 combines with J gene TRBJ1-2, with D hard to call. CDR1 is MNHEY, CDR2 SMNVEV, per germline (reference sequence). V was trimmed by 2 bases and J by 2 bases, leaving 9 bases between them. The CDR3 has 14 residues. The CDR3 DNA reads as TGTGCCAGCAGTTTAGGGCTACCCAACTATGGCTACACCTTC. Encoded protein: CASSLGLPNYGYTF.